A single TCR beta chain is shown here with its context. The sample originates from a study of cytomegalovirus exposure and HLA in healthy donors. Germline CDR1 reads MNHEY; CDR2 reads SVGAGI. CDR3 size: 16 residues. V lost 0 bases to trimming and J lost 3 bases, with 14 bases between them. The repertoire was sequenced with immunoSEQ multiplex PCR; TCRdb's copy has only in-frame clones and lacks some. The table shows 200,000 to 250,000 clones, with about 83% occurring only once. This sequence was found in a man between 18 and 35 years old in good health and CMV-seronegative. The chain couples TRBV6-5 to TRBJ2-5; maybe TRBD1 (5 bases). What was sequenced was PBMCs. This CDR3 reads CASSYSILTVEETQYF. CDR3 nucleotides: TGTGCCAGCAGTTACTCGATTTTGACAGTAGAAGAGACCCAGTACTTC.